This T cell receptor (beta chain) was sequenced for a study of T cells in Graves' hyperthyroidism and ophthalmopathy. Study-level background: Upon initial diagnosis and before any treatment, peripheral blood was collected. Study observations and caveats: Blood also contained most expanded thyroid clonotypes above 0.001.

V was pared by 6 bases and J by 1 base, with 4 bases of the junction left unmatched. This CDR3 is built from 15 residues. Fresh peripheral blood, more than 9 ml, yielded the PBMCs. This clonotype showed up just once. The antigen remains unidentified. It was RNA transcripts that yielded the amplified TCR beta CDR3 regions. Using the HTBI primer set, a first-round RT-PCR was run on the TCR CDR3. TCRdb re-called the multiplex PCR reads through MiXCR, storing one row per CDR3 protein. The sample consists of roughly 500,000 distinct CDR3 sequences, approximately 25% of them appearing once. Specimen: blood. The origin of this receptor is a woman in her twenties or thirties with Graves' ophthalmopathy. This chain links TRBV12-3 or TRBV12-4 with TRBJ1-5; 9 nucleotides align to TRBD1. The CDR3 here is CASSWTGDSNQPQHF. In nucleotides, the CDR3 is TGTGCCAGCAGCTGGACAGGGGACAGCAATCAGCCCCAGCATTTT.